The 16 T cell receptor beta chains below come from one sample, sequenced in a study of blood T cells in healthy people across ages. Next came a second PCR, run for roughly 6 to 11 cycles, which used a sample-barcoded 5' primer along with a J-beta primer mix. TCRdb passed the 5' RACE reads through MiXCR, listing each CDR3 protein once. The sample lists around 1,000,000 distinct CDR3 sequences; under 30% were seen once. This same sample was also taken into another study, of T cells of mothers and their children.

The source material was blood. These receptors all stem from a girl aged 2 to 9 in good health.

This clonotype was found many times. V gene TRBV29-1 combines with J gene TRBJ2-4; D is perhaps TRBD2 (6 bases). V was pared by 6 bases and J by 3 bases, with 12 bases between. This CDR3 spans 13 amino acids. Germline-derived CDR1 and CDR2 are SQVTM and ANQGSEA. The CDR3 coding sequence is TGCAGCGTCCTCGGGGGAGACAAAAACATTCAGTACTTC. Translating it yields CSVLGGDKNIQYF.

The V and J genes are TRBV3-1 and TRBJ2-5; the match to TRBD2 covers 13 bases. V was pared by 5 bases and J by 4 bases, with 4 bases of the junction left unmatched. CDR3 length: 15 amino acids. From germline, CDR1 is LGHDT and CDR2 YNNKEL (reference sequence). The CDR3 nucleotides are TGTGCCAGCAGCACAACTAGCGGGAGGGTAGAGACCCAGTACTTC. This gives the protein CASSTTSGRVETQYF.

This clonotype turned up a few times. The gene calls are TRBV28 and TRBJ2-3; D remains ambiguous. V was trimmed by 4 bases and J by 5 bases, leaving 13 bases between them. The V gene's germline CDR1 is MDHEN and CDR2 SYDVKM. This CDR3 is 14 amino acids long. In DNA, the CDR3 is TGTGCCAGCAGTTCCGCCGACGTTAGAGATACGCAGTATTTT. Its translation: CASSSADVRDTQYF. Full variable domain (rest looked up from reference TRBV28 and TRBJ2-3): DVKVTQSSRYLVKRTGEKVFLECVQDMDHENMFWYRQDPGLGLRLIYFSYDVKMKEKGDIPEGYSVSREKKERFSLILESASTNQTSMYLCASSSADVRDTQYFGPGTRLTVL.

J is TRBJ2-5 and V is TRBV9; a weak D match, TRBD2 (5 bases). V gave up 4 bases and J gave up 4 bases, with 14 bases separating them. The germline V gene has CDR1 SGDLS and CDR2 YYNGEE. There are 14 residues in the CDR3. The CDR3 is CASSPLLEGETQYF. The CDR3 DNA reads TGTGCCAGCAGCCCACTCCTAGAGGGAGAGACCCAGTACTTC.

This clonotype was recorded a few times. The CDR3 bases are TGTGCCAGTAGGCGAGTACCGGGACAGGGGACGAATGAGCAGTTCTTC. Translating it yields CASRRVPGQGTNEQFF. J is TRBJ2-1 and V is TRBV19, with 10 positions matching TRBD1. This CDR3 is 16 amino acids long. J gave up 7 bases and V 6 bases, and 12 bases lay outside the gene matches. CDR1 and CDR2 from the germline V gene are LNHDA and SQIVND (reference sequence). Full variable domain (missing parts from reference TRBV19 and TRBJ2-1): DGGITQSPKYLFRKEGQNVTLSCEQNLNHDAMYWYRQDPGQGLRLIYYSQIVNDFQKGDIAEGYSVSREKKESFPLTVTSAQKNPTAFYLCASRRVPGQGTNEQFFGPGTRLTVL.

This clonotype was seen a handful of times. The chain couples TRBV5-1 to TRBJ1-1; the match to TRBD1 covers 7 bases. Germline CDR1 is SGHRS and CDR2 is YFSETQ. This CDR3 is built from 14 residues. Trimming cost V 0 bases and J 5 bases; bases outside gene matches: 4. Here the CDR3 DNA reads TGCGCCAGCAGCTTGGAGGGGGCGCCGACTGAAGCTTTCTTT. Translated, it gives CASSLEGAPTEAFF.

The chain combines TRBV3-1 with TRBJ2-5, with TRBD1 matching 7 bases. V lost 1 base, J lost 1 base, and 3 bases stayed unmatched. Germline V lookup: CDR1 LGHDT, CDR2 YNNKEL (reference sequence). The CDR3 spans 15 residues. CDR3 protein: CASSQATGFQETQYF. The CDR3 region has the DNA TGTGCCAGCAGCCAAGCGACAGGGTTCCAAGAGACCCAGTACTTC.

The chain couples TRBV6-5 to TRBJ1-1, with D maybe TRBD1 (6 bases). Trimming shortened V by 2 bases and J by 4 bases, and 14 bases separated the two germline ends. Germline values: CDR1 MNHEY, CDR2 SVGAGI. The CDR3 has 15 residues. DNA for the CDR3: TGTGCCAGCAGTTACAACAGGGAGGTCGGCACTGAAGCTTTCTTT. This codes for CASSYNREVGTEAFF.

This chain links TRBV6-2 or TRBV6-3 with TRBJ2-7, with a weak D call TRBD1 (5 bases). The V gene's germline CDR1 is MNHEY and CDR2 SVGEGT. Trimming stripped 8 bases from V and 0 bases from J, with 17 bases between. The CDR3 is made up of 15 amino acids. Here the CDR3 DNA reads TGTGCCAGCGATTCTGGACACCTGAGCTCCTACGAGCAGTACTTC. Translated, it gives CASDSGHLSSYEQYF.

The CDR3 bases are TGTGCCAGCAGCCCCAGACTTAATGAAAAACTGTTTTTT. Its protein product is CASSPRLNEKLFF. The J gene is TRBJ1-4, the V gene TRBV13; D unclear. The germline V and J ends were trimmed by 5 bases and 4 bases, with 8 bases remaining between them. The CDR3 totals 13 residues. Germline V gene data show CDR1 as PRHDT and CDR2 as FYEKMQ (reference sequence).

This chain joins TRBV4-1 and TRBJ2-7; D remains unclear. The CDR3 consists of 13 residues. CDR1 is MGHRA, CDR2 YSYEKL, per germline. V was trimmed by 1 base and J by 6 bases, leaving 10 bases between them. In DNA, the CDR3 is TGCGCCAGCAGCCAAGTCGCAAGATCCGAGCAGTACTTC. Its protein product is CASSQVARSEQYF.

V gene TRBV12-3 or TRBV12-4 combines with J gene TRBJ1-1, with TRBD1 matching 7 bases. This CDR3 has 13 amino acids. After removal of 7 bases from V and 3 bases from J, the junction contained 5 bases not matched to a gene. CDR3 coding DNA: TGTGCCAGCACACAGGGGTGGGACACTGAAGCTTTCTTT. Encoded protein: CASTQGWDTEAFF.

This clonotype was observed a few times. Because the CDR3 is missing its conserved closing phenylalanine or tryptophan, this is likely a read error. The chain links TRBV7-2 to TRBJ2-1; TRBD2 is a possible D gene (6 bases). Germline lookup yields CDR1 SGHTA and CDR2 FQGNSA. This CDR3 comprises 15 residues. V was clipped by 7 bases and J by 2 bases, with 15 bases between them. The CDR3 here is CASIAGRGAYNEQFS. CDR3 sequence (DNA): TGTGCCAGCATCGCCGGGCGGGGAGCCTACAATGAGCAGTTCTCC.

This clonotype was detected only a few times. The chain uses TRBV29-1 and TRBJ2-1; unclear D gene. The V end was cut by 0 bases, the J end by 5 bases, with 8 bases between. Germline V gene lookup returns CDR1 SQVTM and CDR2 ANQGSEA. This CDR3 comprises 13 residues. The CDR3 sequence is CSVEEWANNEQFF. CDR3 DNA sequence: TGCAGCGTTGAAGAATGGGCGAACAATGAGCAGTTCTTC.

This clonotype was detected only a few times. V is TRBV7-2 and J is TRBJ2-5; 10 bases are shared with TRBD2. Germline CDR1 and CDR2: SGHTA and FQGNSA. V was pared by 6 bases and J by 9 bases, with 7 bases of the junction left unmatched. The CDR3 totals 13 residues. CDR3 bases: TGTGCCAGCAGGATAGCGGGGGGCGGGGCCCAGTACTTC. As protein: CASRIAGGGAQYF.

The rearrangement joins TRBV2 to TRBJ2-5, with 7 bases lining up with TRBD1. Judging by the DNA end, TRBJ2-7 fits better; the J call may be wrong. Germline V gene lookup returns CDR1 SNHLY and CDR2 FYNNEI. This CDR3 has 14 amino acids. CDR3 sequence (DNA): TGTGCCAGCAAGGGACAGCCATTAGTAGACGAGCAGTACTTC. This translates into CASKGQPLVDEQYF.